The rows below give T cell receptor beta chains drawn from one sample of a study of T cell repertoires in cytomegalovirus infection. Their target antigens are unknown. TCRdb itself ran the reads through MiXCR, one entry per CDR3 protein. The sample has nearly 70,000 distinct CDR3 sequences, around 21% seen once. The source material was PBMCs, sequenced either directly or after in vitro stimulation (not recorded which). The receptors were sampled from a human donor in good health (CMV status not recorded). Some clones in this sample may be carry-over from other donors' samples. The CDR3 runs from the conserved cysteine through the conserved F or W. Each record gives: D gene, clone size, J gene, V gene, CDR3 DNA, CDR3 protein. D genes are given only for firm matches. For some rows the clone size is stated as once, few or many, or as a class when expanded; others skip it.

TRBD2 | few | TRBJ2-2 | TRBV28 | TGTGCCACCACCTGGGGACTAGCGGGAGGGTGGAGCACCGGGGAGCTGTTTTTT | CATTWGLAGGWSTGELFF
- | few | TRBJ2-3 | TRBV7-9 | TGTGCCAGCAGCTTGACGGGGAGTGGAGATACGCAGTATTTT | CASSLTGSGDTQYF
TRBD1 | few | TRBJ1-3 | TRBV7-2 | TGTGCCAGCAGCTTATATCGGACAGGCCCCACCGGAGGAAACACCATATATTTT | CASSLYRTGPTGGNTIYF
- | many | TRBJ1-2 | TRBV7-2 | TGTGCCAGCAGCTTAGCGAGTGCGGGCTACACCTTC | CASSLASAGYTF
TRBD2 | - | TRBJ2-5 | TRBV5-1 | TGCGCCAGCAGCTTCGCCACTAGCGGAGAAGAGACCCAGTACTTC | CASSFATSGEETQYF
TRBD1 | - | TRBJ1-1 | TRBV19 | TGTGCCAGTAGTACGGGACAGGGGATTACCATGAACACTGAAGCTTTCTTT | CASSTGQGITMNTEAFF
- | many | TRBJ1-1 | TRBV7-2 | TGTGCCAGCATCCACGGGACGGTGAACACTGAAGCTTTCTTT | CASIHGTVNTEAFF
TRBD2 | many | TRBJ2-7 | TRBV7-2 | TGTGCCAGCAGCTCGCCGGTGACTAGCTTCGCCGAGCAGTACTTC | CASSSPVTSFAEQYF
TRBD1 | - | TRBJ2-1 | TRBV5-4 | TGTGCCAGCAGCCAGACAGGGGCCACCTACAATGAGCAGTTCTTC | CASSQTGATYNEQFF
TRBD2 | many | TRBJ2-7 | TRBV5-5 | TGTGCCAGCAGCCCCCGGGGGGGACTGGACTACGAGCAGTACTTC | CASSPRGGLDYEQYF
- | - | TRBJ1-6 | TRBV19 | TGTGCCAGCTGGGACCGCAGCTCCTATAATTCACCCCTCCACTTT | CASWDRSSYNSPLHF
- | few | TRBJ1-4 | TRBV10-3 | TGTGCCATCAGAGGGCAGGGTGGCGAAAAACTGTTTTTT | CAIRGQGGEKLFF
- | few | TRBJ2-2 | TRBV6-2/TRBV6-3 | TGTGCCAGCAGACCATTAACCTTTAACACCGGGGAGCTGTTTTTT | CASRPLTFNTGELFF
TRBD1 | - | TRBJ2-2 | TRBV12-3/TRBV12-4 | TGTGCCAGTGGGGGACAGGCGAACACCGGGGAGCTGTTTTTT | CASGGQANTGELFF
TRBD2 | many | TRBJ2-2 | TRBV7-6 | TGTGCCAGCAGCCCCCCCTGGGGGGGGAAGGACACCGGGGAGCTGTTTTTT | CASSPPWGGKDTGELFF
- | many | TRBJ2-2 | TRBV7-6 | TGTGCCAGCAGCCCGGTCCCCGGGGAGCTGTTTTTT | CASSPVPGELFF
TRBD2 | - | TRBJ2-4 | TRBV7-8 | TGTGCCAGCAGCTTAGGTGGCGGGAGGGCCAAAAACATTCAGTACTTC | CASSLGGGRAKNIQYF